This T cell receptor (beta chain) came from a study of T cell responses to AZD1222 COVID-19 vaccine. Study at large: Second-dose intervals near 4 or 12 weeks were combined.

Study results and caveats: Two AZD1222 doses significantly raised spike-specific TCR breadth and depth over controls. Regions left unmutated in variants are reportedly the target of nearly half of spike-specific TCRs. The number of AZD1222 recipients seropositive at baseline was only 5 to 7.

Between the trimmed V and J ends, which lost 0 bases and 0 bases, there was a span of 1 base. CDR3 length: 13 amino acids. Germline lookup yields CDR1 KGHSH and CDR2 LQKENI. The assay was immunoSEQ multiplex PCR, and TCRdb's table has in-frame clones only and misses some. The sample lists about 92,000 clones, approximately 91% occurring once. As concerns this clone: What it binds is not known. This sample also contains other DNA sequences that code for the same CDR3.

This clonotype originated in an adult in good health. The rearrangement links TRBV18 to TRBJ2-3, with D unresolved. Sequences were derived from peripheral blood, sampled on day 0 of AZD1222 vaccination. CDR3 coding DNA: TGTGCCAGCTCACCACCGAGCACAGATACGCAGTATTTT. Translated, it gives CASSPPSTDTQYF. Together with reference TRBV18 and TRBJ2-3, the CDR3 gives the full variable domain: NAGVMQNPRHLVRRRGQEARLRCSPMKGHSHVYWYRQLPEEGLKFMVYLQKENIIDESGMPKERFSAEFPKEGPSILRIQQVVRGDSAAYFCASSPPSTDTQYFGPGTRLTVL.